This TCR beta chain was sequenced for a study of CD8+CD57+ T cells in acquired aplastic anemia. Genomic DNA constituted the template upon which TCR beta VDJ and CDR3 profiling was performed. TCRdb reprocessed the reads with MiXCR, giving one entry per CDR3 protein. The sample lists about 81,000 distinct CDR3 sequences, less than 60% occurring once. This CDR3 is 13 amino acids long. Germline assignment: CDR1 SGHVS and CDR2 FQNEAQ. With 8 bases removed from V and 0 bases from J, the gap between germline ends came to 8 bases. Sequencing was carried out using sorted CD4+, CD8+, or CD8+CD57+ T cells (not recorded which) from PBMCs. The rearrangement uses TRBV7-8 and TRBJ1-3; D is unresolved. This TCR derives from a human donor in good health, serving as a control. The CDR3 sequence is CASGWISGNTIYF. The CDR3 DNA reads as TGTGCCAGCGGGTGGATCTCTGGAAACACCATATATTTT.